Each of the 24 T cell receptor beta chains below was sequenced from the same sample in a study of T cells in Graves' hyperthyroidism and ophthalmopathy. Amplification targeted TCR beta CDR3 regions from RNA transcripts. When the TCR CDR3 underwent first-round RT-PCR, the HTBI primer set was used. Via MiXCR, TCRdb re-called the multiplex PCR reads, giving one row per CDR3 protein. Of some 490,000 distinct CDR3 sequences listed, 22% are singletons. Specimen: blood. The receptors come from a woman in her 70s with Graves' ophthalmopathy.

This clonotype appeared many times. The V and J genes are TRBV7-3 and TRBJ2-1, with 14 bases aligning to TRBD2. Per the germline V gene, CDR1 is SGHTA and CDR2 is FQGTGA. CDR3 size: 15 residues. V dropped 5 bases and J dropped 6; count of bases not matched to a gene: 3. The CDR3: CASSVGLAGGNEQFF. As DNA, the CDR3 is TGTGCCAGCAGCGTCGGACTAGCGGGGGGCAATGAGCAGTTCTTC.

The sample holds a few counts of this clonotype. This CDR3 is CAWSLTRTGEAFF. The CDR3, as DNA: TGTGCCTGGAGTTTGACCAGGACAGGTGAAGCTTTCTTT. This chain connects TRBV30 to TRBJ1-1; 7 bases are a match to TRBD1. CDR1 GTSNPN and CDR2 SVGIG come from the germline V gene (reference sequence). V gave up 2 bases and J gave up 7 bases; unmatched junction bases: 7. There are 13 residues in the CDR3.

This clonotype was seen a handful of times. V usage is TRBV14 and J usage is TRBJ1-5; 9 nucleotides align to TRBD1. The V gene's germline CDR1 is SGHDN and CDR2 FVKESK. The CDR3 loop spans 14 amino acids. V shed 2 bases and J 6 bases; nucleotides not matched to a gene: 2. CDR3 sequence (DNA): TGTGCCAGCAGCCAAACAGGGGGCAGTCAGCCCCAGCATTTT. Its protein is CASSQTGGSQPQHF. Combining the CDR3 with reference TRBV14 and TRBJ1-5 gives the whole variable domain EAGVTQFPSHSVIEKGQTVTLRCDPISGHDNLYWYRRVMGKEIKFLLHFVKESKQDESGMPNNRFLAERTGGTYSTLKVQPAELEDSGVYFCASSQTGGSQPQHFGDGTRLSIL.

This clonotype was seen more than once but under ten times. The chain carries TRBV3-1 and TRBJ2-7; 8 bases are shared with TRBD2. This CDR3 region has 16 residues. CDR1 LGHDT and CDR2 YNNKEL come from the germline V gene (reference sequence). Trimming at V came to 4 bases and at J to 3 bases, leaving 11 bases not matched to a gene. CDR3: CASSPPVAGRDYEQYF. The DNA for the CDR3 is TGTGCCAGCAGCCCGCCGGTAGCGGGGAGAGACTACGAGCAGTACTTC.

In regard to this clonotype: This may stem from a read error, because a much larger clone lies one nucleotide away. The chain links TRBV11-2 to TRBJ2-3; 9 positions agree with TRBD2. The trim removed 4 bases at V and 8 bases at J, leaving 16 bases unmatched. Germline values: CDR1 SGHAT, CDR2 FQNNGV. The CDR3 totals 17 residues. The CDR3 DNA reads TGTGCCAGCAGCTGGGGGTCGCGCGGGAGGGCCTCAGTTACGCAGTATTTT. Translated: CASSWGSRGRASVTQYF.

Comment on this clonotype: This may come from a read error, since a much larger clone is one base off. The chain is built from TRBV2 and TRBJ2-5; 7 positions agree with TRBD1. Germline V lookup: CDR1 SNHLY, CDR2 FYNNEI. The CDR3 totals 13 residues. CDR3 protein: CASRWDRQGTQYF. CDR3 coding DNA: TGTGCCAGCAGATGGGACAGACAAGGGACCCAGTACTTC.

This clonotype was observed many times. The chain combines TRBV7-9 with TRBJ2-1; D remains ambiguous. The germline V gene encodes CDR1 SEHNR and CDR2 FQNEAQ (reference sequence). The CDR3 covers 14 residues. The germline V and J ends were trimmed by 3 bases and 8 bases, with 14 bases remaining between them. The CDR3 loop is CASSFQADAYEQFF. DNA for the CDR3: TGTGCCAGCAGCTTTCAGGCAGACGCGTATGAGCAGTTCTTC.

Concerning this clonotype: Mismatch with germline at one junction end may stem from a read error. The rearrangement links TRBV7-2 to TRBJ1-1; TRBD1 matches at 7 bases. In germline, CDR1 is SGHTA, CDR2 FQGNSA. The CDR3 is made up of 15 amino acids. The CDR3 DNA reads as TGTGCCGGCAGCTCTACCCCAGGGGGGAACACTGAAGCTTTCTTT. Protein product: CAGSSTPGGNTEAFF.

This clonotype was recorded at least ten times. The chain joins TRBV7-2 to TRBJ2-1; D is perhaps TRBD2 (6 bases). V was pared by 5 bases and J by 10 bases, with 21 bases between. Germline-derived CDR1 and CDR2 are SGHTA and FQGNSA. The CDR3 runs to 15 residues. CDR3 amino acids: CASSLVGTGVEEQFF. CDR3 nucleotides: TGTGCCAGCAGCCTTGTCGGGACTGGGGTCGAAGAGCAGTTCTTC.

This clonotype was counted only a few times. The CDR3 reads CASSLVVRSGYTF. The CDR3 nucleotides are TGTGCCAGCAGCTTAGTAGTACGGAGTGGCTACACCTTC. The J gene is TRBJ1-2, the V gene TRBV11-2; D is unclear. V was clipped by 1 base and J by 7 bases, with 10 bases between them. Germline V gives CDR1 SGHAT, CDR2 FQNNGV. This CDR3 is built from 13 residues.

The chain is built from TRBV5-1 and TRBJ1-1; D is perhaps TRBD1 (5 bases). Trimming removed 5 bases from V and 1 base from J, with 21 bases in between. Germline lookup yields CDR1 SGHRS and CDR2 YFSETQ. The CDR3 covers 17 residues. CDR3 in amino acids: CASSPDLAGQQNTEAFF. The DNA for the CDR3 is TGCGCCAGCAGTCCCGACCTGGCCGGACAACAGAACACTGAAGCTTTCTTT.

This clonotype is a singleton in its sample. The CDR3 DNA follows: TGTGCCAGCAGCCCTTTAGGGCCCGGGGCGGCCGGGGAGCTGTTTTTT. It specifies CASSPLGPGAAGELFF. V is TRBV3-1 and J is TRBJ2-2, with D perhaps given as TRBD1 or TRBD2 (5 bases each). V dropped 4 bases and J dropped 6 bases, with 18 bases sitting between them. The germline V gene encodes CDR1 LGHDT and CDR2 YNNKEL (reference sequence). This CDR3 region has 16 residues.

A few counts support this clonotype. The V and J genes are TRBV12-3 or TRBV12-4 and TRBJ2-4; a weak D match, TRBD2 (5 bases). CDR3 length equals 17 residues. V lost 3 bases, J lost 0 bases, and 15 bases lay in between. CDR3 amino acids: CASSFARAAAAKNIQYF. The CDR3 coding sequence is TGTGCCAGCAGTTTTGCGAGGGCGGCGGCAGCCAAAAACATTCAGTACTTC.

J is TRBJ2-7 and V is TRBV20-1, with D tentatively TRBD1 (6 bases). V was shortened by 3 bases and J by 2 bases, with 8 bases between the two germline ends. CDR1 is DFQATT and CDR2 is SNEGSKA in the germline V gene (reference sequence). This CDR3 has 12 amino acids. This CDR3 is CSASNRAYEQYF. DNA of the CDR3: TGCAGTGCTAGTAACAGGGCCTACGAGCAGTACTTC.

This clonotype was detected ten times or more. The chain uses TRBV27 and TRBJ2-1, with 7 bases fitting TRBD2. Germline CDR1 is MNHEY and CDR2 is SMNVEV (reference sequence). V trimming: 8 bases; J trimming: 3 bases; junction bases outside the gene matches: 7. This CDR3 is built from 14 residues. CDR3 sequence (DNA): TGTGCCAGCTTAGGCGGGAGTATCTACAATGAGCAGTTCTTC. Translated: CASLGGSIYNEQFF.

This clonotype was recorded a few times. The chain links TRBV6-1 to TRBJ1-5, with a weak D call TRBD1 (6 bases). Germline CDR1 MNHNS, CDR2 SASEGT. The V gene lost 2 bases and the J gene lost 6 bases, with 14 bases spanning the gap. This CDR3 contains 15 residues. In nucleotides, the CDR3 is TGTGCCAGCAGTGAAATATCAGGGGTCGTTCAGCCCCAGCATTTT. It is translated as CASSEISGVVQPQHF.

This clonotype has just a few counts. The chain couples TRBV5-4 to TRBJ2-4, with D unresolved. Trimming shortened V by 4 bases and J by 1 base, and 9 bases separated the two germline ends. Germline CDR1 and CDR2: SGHNT and YYREEE (reference sequence). The CDR3 is 14 amino acids. CDR3 region: CASSPPGAKNIQYF. In DNA form, the CDR3 reads TGTGCCAGCAGCCCGCCTGGGGCCAAAAACATTCAGTACTTC.

The genes are TRBV10-3 and TRBJ1-3; D is uncertain. This CDR3 contains 14 residues. Trimming removed 9 bases from V and 0 bases from J, with 12 bases in between. Per the germline V gene, CDR1 is ENHRY and CDR2 is SYGVKD. The CDR3 loop is CAIGRGLSGNTIYF. CDR3 bases: TGTGCCATTGGGAGAGGGCTCTCTGGAAACACCATATATTTT.

A note on this clonotype: Relative to the germline gene, one junction end is altered; a read error may explain this. This sequence joins TRBV3-1 and TRBJ2-3; D is tentatively TRBD1 or TRBD2 (5 bases each). CDR3 length: 14 amino acids. Looked up from germline, CDR1 is LGHDT and CDR2 is YNNKEL (reference sequence). In DNA form, the CDR3 reads TGTGCCGGCAGCCAACTTGGGACCCTCGGTACGCAGTATTTT. Amino acids: CAGSQLGTLGTQYF.

This clonotype came up a few times. This rearrangement joins TRBV11-2 to TRBJ2-7; 9 nucleotides match TRBD2. Per the germline V gene, CDR1 is SGHAT and CDR2 is FQNNGV. CDR3 length: 15 residues. V was clipped by 4 bases and J by 2 bases; unmatched bases: 6. This chain's CDR3 is CASSYSGSVTYEQYF. The CDR3 region has the DNA TGTGCCAGCAGCTATAGCGGGAGTGTAACCTACGAGCAGTACTTC.

This clonotype was seen repeatedly, ten times or more. J is TRBJ2-5 and V is TRBV19; D is perhaps TRBD1 (6 bases). The length of the CDR3 is 12 residues. CDR1 and CDR2 from the germline V gene are LNHDA and SQIVND (reference sequence). Trimming stripped 10 bases from V and 4 bases from J, with 13 bases between. This CDR3 is CATRQAGETQYF. The CDR3 DNA follows: TGTGCCACCCGACAGGCTGGAGAGACCCAGTACTTC.

The V and J genes are TRBV18 and TRBJ2-5, with a possible D match to TRBD1 (5 bases). V was pared by 1 base and J by 4 bases, with 10 bases between. Germline loops: CDR1 KGHSH, CDR2 LQKENI. This CDR3 spans 14 amino acids. The CDR3: CASSPQGLLETQYF. CDR3 DNA sequence: TGTGCCAGCTCACCACAGGGGTTATTAGAGACCCAGTACTTC.

This sequence joins TRBV3-1 and TRBJ2-7; D remains ambiguous. The germline V gene encodes CDR1 LGHDT and CDR2 YNNKEL (reference sequence). The CDR3 extends over 14 amino acids. V gave up 1 base and J gave up 2 bases, with 9 bases separating them. The CDR3 region has the DNA TGTGCCAGCAGCCAAGCCCTGCCGACCTACGAGCAGTACTTC. This gives the protein CASSQALPTYEQYF.

In this sample, this clonotype turned up a few times. V is TRBV6-1 and J is TRBJ2-1, with 8 bases that match TRBD1. Germline-derived CDR1 and CDR2 are MNHNS and SASEGT. CDR3 length: 13 amino acids. The trim removed 6 bases at V and 5 bases at J, leaving 3 bases unmatched. This chain's CDR3 is CASRGTGHNEQFF. The DNA for the CDR3 is TGTGCCAGCAGGGGGACAGGACACAATGAGCAGTTCTTC.